This entry describes one TCR beta chain. Its matching antigen is unknown. This sample is part of a study of response to subunit inactivated influenza vaccine. Study results and caveats: Authors suggested seasonal influenza vaccinations each recruit few new T cells.

V gave up 3 bases and J gave up 2 bases, with 13 bases separating them. The CDR3 is 16 residues long. TCRdb reprocessed the RT-PCR reads with MiXCR, giving one entry per CDR3 protein. The table shows hundreds of thousands of distinct CDR3 sequences, with about a fifth occurring only once. The V and J genes are TRBV12-3 or TRBV12-4 and TRBJ2-2; TRBD1 might be the D (6 bases). The material sequenced was PBMCs from blood, taken about 5 days after vaccination. The receptor was derived from a middle-aged man who received an inactivated influenza vaccine. DNA of the CDR3: TGTGCCAGCAGTTTCGGACAGAATGCTAACACCGGGGAGCTGTTTTTT. Translating it yields CASSFGQNANTGELFF.